These 5 T cell receptor beta chains originate from one sample sequenced in a study of T cells in Graves' hyperthyroidism and ophthalmopathy. RNA transcripts provided the source from which TCR beta CDR3 regions were amplified. A set of HTBI primers served as the primers for a first-round RT-PCR of the TCR CDR3. TCRdb re-called the multiplex PCR reads with MiXCR, one entry per CDR3 protein. The table includes 550,000 to 700,000 distinct CDR3 sequences, roughly 14% detected once. Input material: blood. These receptors all come from a woman between 40 and 50 years old with Graves' ophthalmopathy.

This clonotype has a count of ten or more. The V and J genes are TRBV28 and TRBJ1-1; perhaps TRBD1 as D (6 bases). The V gene's germline CDR1 is MDHEN and CDR2 SYDVKM. The CDR3 has 14 amino acids. The V end was cut by 7 bases, the J end by 1 base, with 13 bases between. The chain's CDR3 is CASNPQGPNTEAFF. As DNA, the CDR3 is TGTGCCAGCAATCCACAGGGCCCGAACACTGAAGCTTTCTTT.

This clonotype showed up many times. The J gene is TRBJ2-7, the V gene TRBV6-5; possible D gene TRBD1, 5 bases. Germline CDR1 reads MNHEY; CDR2 reads SVGAGI. The CDR3 totals 14 residues. V lost 4 bases to trimming and J lost 2 bases, with 12 bases between them. The CDR3 spells CASSSTQGPYEQYF. The CDR3, as DNA: TGTGCCAGCAGTTCGACCCAGGGCCCCTACGAGCAGTACTTC.

This clonotype was observed a handful of times. The chain carries TRBV29-1 and TRBJ1-2, with 11 bases identical to TRBD1. Germline V gene data show CDR1 as SQVTM and CDR2 as ANQGSEA. The CDR3 sequence is 16 residues long. V was pared by 5 bases and J by 2 bases, with 10 bases of the junction left unmatched. Here the CDR3 reads CSVFRDRGYLNYGYTF. In DNA form, the CDR3 reads TGCAGCGTTTTCCGGGACAGGGGGTATCTAAACTATGGCTACACCTTC.

This clonotype was counted at least ten times. The CDR3 DNA reads TGTGCCAGCAGCCCACCTAGGACCGGCGAGCAGTACTTC. This translates into CASSPPRTGEQYF. This chain joins TRBV7-2 and TRBJ2-7; D gene unclear. The germline CDR1 and CDR2 sequences are SGHTA and FQGNSA. V was trimmed by 5 bases and J by 6 bases, leaving 14 bases between them. CDR3 length: 13 residues.

This clonotype was seen at least ten times. V and J are TRBV5-1 and TRBJ1-3, with D unresolved. Trimming took off 0 bases at V and 6 bases at J, with 10 bases between the two ends. This CDR3 has 14 amino acids. Germline V gene lookup returns CDR1 SGHRS and CDR2 YFSETQ. DNA of the CDR3: TGCGCCAGCAGCTTGGGAGGAATTGAAAACACCATATATTTT. Protein product: CASSLGGIENTIYF.